This TCR beta chain came from a study of CD8 T cells in ankylosing spondylitis (TCRdb year 2017). As for the study more broadly: To find TCR variants linked to disease, the study profiled T cell receptor beta repertoires in ankylosing spondylitis patients and healthy donors. Samples of peripheral blood were taken, and for ankylosing spondylitis patients, synovial fluid was collected as well. In total, the full study cohort was made up of roughly 110 healthy donors and 25 to 30 ankylosing spondylitis patients.

This clonotype was counted between two and nine times. This receptor's antigen is unknown. Per-nucleotide qualities are absent, and no much larger clonotype sits a single base away. Sequencing instrument: Illumina HiSeq 2500. Quantitative 5'-RACE with molecular barcodes was the method used to prepare the TCR beta libraries. The authors' pipeline ran thus. A new computational method based on a probabilistic model of VDJ rearrangement was used to identify disease-linked TCR variants. TCRdb itself trimmed the public reads at Q25 with fastp, ran MiXCR and retained productive beta chains. Each CDR3 protein gets just one entry, which takes the most common genes and DNA from the rows behind it. These V and J calls originate from TCRdb's pipeline instead of the authors' own analysis. This sample gives hundreds of thousands of distinct CDR3 sequences in total; roughly 12% of them show up just once. Roughly 0.51% of the sample is taken by the ten largest.

Cut back by 1 base and 0 bases, the V and J ends lie 14 bases apart. CDR1 and CDR2 are read off the germline V gene as SGHAT and FQNNGV. The cysteine opens and the phenylalanine closes a CDR3 of 17 amino acids. Here the CDR3 DNA is all that survives: 51 bases in frame from base 1. The research as a whole found: The disease-linked clones were reported as significantly enriched in matched synovial fluid samples from ankylosing spondylitis patients. In peripheral blood, the disease-linked clones were found at relatively low frequencies and had a CD8+ phenotype. A TCR beta motif of eight highly homologous amino acid variants appeared characteristic of blood from ankylosing spondylitis patients. Some motif variants had previously been reported in the synovial fluid and blood of reactive arthritis patients, which suggests shared mechanisms of disease initiation.

Here the chain combines TRBV11-2 and TRBJ2-3, with the D gene uncertain. The material sequenced was blood, either unsorted or a sorted T cell fraction (not recorded which). This receptor was obtained from a male donor with ankylosing spondylitis. The bases read TGTGCCAGCAGCTTAGCATGGACCGCGGTTAGCACAGATACGCAGTATTTT. Its product reads: CASSLAWTAVSTDTQYF. Extended through the reference TRBV11-2 and TRBJ2-3 proteins, this CDR3 yields the full variable domain: EAGVAQSPRYKIIEKRQSVAFWCNPISGHATLYWYQQILGQGPKLLIQFQNNGVVDDSQLPKDRFSAERLKGVDSTLKIQPAKLEDSAVYLCASSLAWTAVSTDTQYFGPGTRLTVL.